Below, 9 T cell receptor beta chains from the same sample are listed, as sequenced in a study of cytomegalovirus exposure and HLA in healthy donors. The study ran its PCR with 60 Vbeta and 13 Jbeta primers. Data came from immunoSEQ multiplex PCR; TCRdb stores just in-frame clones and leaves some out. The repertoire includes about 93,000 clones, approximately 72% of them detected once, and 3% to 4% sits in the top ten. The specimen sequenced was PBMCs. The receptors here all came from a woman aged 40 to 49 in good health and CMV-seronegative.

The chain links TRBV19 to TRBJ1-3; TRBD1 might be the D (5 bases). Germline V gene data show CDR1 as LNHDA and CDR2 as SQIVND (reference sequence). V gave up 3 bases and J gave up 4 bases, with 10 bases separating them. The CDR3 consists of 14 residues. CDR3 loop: CASSMVWGGNTIYF. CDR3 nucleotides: TGTGCCAGTAGTATGGTTTGGGGCGGAAACACCATATATTTT.

CDR3 bases: TGTGCCAGCAGCTCGGGACAGGGGAATCAGCCCCAGCATTTT. Residues: CASSSGQGNQPQHF. The chain employs TRBV6-5 and TRBJ1-5; 10 bases line up with TRBD1. The ends lost 6 bases at V and 4 bases at J; junction bases unmatched: 3. The CDR3 extends over 14 amino acids. Germline V gene data show CDR1 as MNHEY and CDR2 as SVGAGI.

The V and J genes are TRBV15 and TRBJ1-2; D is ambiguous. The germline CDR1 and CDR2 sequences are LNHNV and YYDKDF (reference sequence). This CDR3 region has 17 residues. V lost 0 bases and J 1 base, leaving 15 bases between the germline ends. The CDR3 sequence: CATSRDLGRDINYGYTF. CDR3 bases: TGTGCCACCAGCAGAGATCTGGGCAGAGACATTAACTATGGCTACACCTTC.

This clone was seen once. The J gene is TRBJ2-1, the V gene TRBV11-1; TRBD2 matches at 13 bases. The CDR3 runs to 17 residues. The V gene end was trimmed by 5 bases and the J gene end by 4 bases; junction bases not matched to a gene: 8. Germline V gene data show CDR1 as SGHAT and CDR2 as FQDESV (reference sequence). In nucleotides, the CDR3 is TGTGCCAGCAGCGACCGGACTAGCGGGAGTAAATACAATGAGCAGTTCTTC. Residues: CASSDRTSGSKYNEQFF.

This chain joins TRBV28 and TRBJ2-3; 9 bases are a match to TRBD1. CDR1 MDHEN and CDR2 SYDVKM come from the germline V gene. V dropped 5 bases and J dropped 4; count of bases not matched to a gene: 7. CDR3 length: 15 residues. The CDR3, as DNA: TGTGCCAGCAGTCGGGGGGACAGGGTGGCAGATACGCAGTATTTT. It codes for CASSRGDRVADTQYF.

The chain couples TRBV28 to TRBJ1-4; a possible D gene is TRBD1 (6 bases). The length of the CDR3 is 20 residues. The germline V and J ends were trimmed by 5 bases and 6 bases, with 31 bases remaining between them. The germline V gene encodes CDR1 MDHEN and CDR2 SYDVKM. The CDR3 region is CASSTLSPERTQGDYEKLFF. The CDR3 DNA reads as TGTGCCAGCAGTACCCTCTCTCCGGAACGAACACAGGGAGATTATGAAAAACTGTTTTTT.

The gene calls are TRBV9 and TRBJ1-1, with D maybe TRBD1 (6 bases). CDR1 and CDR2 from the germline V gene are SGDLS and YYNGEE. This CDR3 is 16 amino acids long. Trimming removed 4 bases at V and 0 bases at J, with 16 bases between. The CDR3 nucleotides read TGTGCCAGCAGCTCTCGAGGGGGGGCCTTGAACACTGAAGCTTTCTTT. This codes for CASSSRGGALNTEAFF.

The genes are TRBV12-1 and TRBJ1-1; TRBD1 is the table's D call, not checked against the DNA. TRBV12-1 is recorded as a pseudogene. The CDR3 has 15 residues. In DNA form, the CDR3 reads TGTGCCAGCAGCTTTATTGGCAGTTTGAACACTGAAGCTTTCTTT. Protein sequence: CASSFIGSLNTEAFF.

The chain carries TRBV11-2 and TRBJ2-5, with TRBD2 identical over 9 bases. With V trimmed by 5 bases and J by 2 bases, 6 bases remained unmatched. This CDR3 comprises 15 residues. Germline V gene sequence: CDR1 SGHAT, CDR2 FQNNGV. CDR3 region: CASSKRLADQETQYF. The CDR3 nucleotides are TGTGCCAGCAGCAAGAGACTAGCGGATCAAGAGACCCAGTACTTC.